Included here is one T cell receptor (beta chain) sequence, with context. The antigen remains unidentified. The data belong to a study of OX40 agonist ivuxolimab in advanced cancers. Study context: Patients took ivuxolimab, an agonistic anti-OX40 (CD134) antibody. Across the patients, intravenous ivuxolimab was delivered every 2 weeks at 0.01 to 10 mg/kg. Anti-PD-1, anti-PD-L1 or anti-CTLA-4 therapy given earlier was allowed, and roughly 38% had some. The study, taken as a whole, reports: Relatively little clonal expansion, among the lowest observed, appeared in partial responders at 0.1-3.0 mg/kg.

The CDR3 spans 13 residues. Germline lookup yields CDR1 SGHDT and CDR2 YYEEEE. The V and J ends lost 0 bases and 6 bases respectively, with 9 bases between them. Assay: immunoSEQ multiplex PCR; the TCRdb copy retains only in-frame clones and omits some. The sample shows fewer than 70,000 clones, 85% to 95% of them seen only once. The chain uses TRBV5-6 and TRBJ2-5, with D hard to call. The input for sequencing was CD4+ or CD8+ T cells sorted from blood, taken in a trial of the OX40 agonist ivuxolimab. The clonotype originates from an adult with an advanced solid tumor such as melanoma, head and neck, liver or kidney cancer. The CDR3 nucleotides read TGTGCCAGCAGCTTGGGCGTCGTAAAGACCCAGTACTTC. Protein product: CASSLGVVKTQYF.